The clone carrying this T cell receptor (beta chain) came up once. Its target is not known. This sample is part of a study of cytomegalovirus exposure and HLA in healthy donors. Study at large: The same platform used for the 500 to 850 first-cohort repertoires was also used for the 100 to 150 validation repertoires, as a later analysis reported.

The donors were members of the validation cohort, which comprised 100 to 150 subjects and was separate from the first cohort of 666 subjects. The V and J ends lost 5 bases and 6 bases respectively, with 20 bases between them. Germline CDR1 is MNHEY and CDR2 is SVGAGI. This CDR3 has 15 amino acids. Findings of the study overall: First-cohort TCR clusters were later found to tend to co-occur in the approximately 110 validation repertoires. Across donors, most TCRs were seen rarely, yet some public ones were widespread.

This table comes from immunoSEQ multiplex PCR, and its TCRdb copy is limited to in-frame clones, with some not included. Among some 98,000 clones listed, about 83% were seen once. The chain is built from TRBV6-5 and TRBJ2-7; D gene unclear. The source material was PBMCs. This TCR was sampled from a woman in her 30s in good health and CMV-seronegative. CDR3 nucleotides: TGTGCCAGCAGTCGAGTCGGGTCAAACCCCACCGAGCAGTACTTC. The encoded protein is CASSRVGSNPTEQYF.